A single sample gave rise to the 32 T cell receptor beta chains below, sequenced in a study of T-cell reconstitution after alpha-beta-depleted transplantation in children. TCRbeta library construction was performed incorporating unique molecular identifiers. TCRdb analysed the PCR reads with MiXCR anew, one entry per CDR3 protein. Among 180,000 or so distinct CDR3 sequences listed, roughly 6.3% were seen once. Specimen: PBMCs, collected before TCRalphabeta/CD19-depleted stem cell transplant. The origin of the receptors is a girl in the first two years of life with combined immunodeficiency, due to receive a stem cell transplant.

The genes are TRBV5-5 and TRBJ2-7, with 8 nucleotides matching TRBD1. V shed 2 bases, J shed 4 bases, and the junction held 8 bases outside the gene matches. Per the germline V gene, CDR1 is SGHKS and CDR2 is YYEKEE (reference sequence). This CDR3 spans 15 amino acids. CDR3 coding DNA: TGTGCCAGCAGCTTTTATACGACAGGGGTTTACGAGCAGTACTTC. Translation: CASSFYTTGVYEQYF.

The DNA for the CDR3 is TGTGCCAGCAGCGAGGGCCTGCGGGAGGCCAACGTCCTGACTTTC. The encoded protein is CASSEGLREANVLTF. The chain is built from TRBV9 and TRBJ2-6; D possibly corresponds to TRBD2 (6 bases). The V end was cut by 3 bases, the J end by 6 bases, with 13 bases between. The germline gives CDR1 SGDLS, CDR2 YYNGEE. The CDR3 is made up of 15 amino acids.

This clonotype was seen at least ten times. The chain uses TRBV19 and TRBJ2-1, with TRBD2 matching over 7 bases. The CDR3 has 17 amino acids. Germline CDR1 is LNHDA and CDR2 is SQIVND (reference sequence). V dropped 1 base and J dropped 3; count of bases not matched to a gene: 9. CDR3 nucleotides: TGTGCCAGTAGTATAGTTTGGGAGGGGTATTTCTACAATGAGCAGTTCTTC. It yields the protein CASSIVWEGYFYNEQFF.

V usage is TRBV6-2 or TRBV6-3 and J usage is TRBJ2-7, with D perhaps TRBD2 (5 bases). Germline V CDR1 and CDR2: MNHEY, SVGEGT. The CDR3 is 14 residues long. Trimming stripped 7 bases from V and 2 bases from J, with 15 bases between. The DNA for the CDR3 is TGTGCCAGCATTCTTGACGAGGGCGCCTACGAGCAGTACTTC. Amino acid sequence: CASILDEGAYEQYF.

This clonotype was detected ten times or more. The V and J genes are TRBV29-1 and TRBJ2-5, with TRBD1 matching 8 bases. The CDR3 has 13 residues. V lost 5 bases, J lost 4 bases, and 6 bases stayed unmatched. The germline V gene encodes CDR1 SQVTM and CDR2 ANQGSEA. The CDR3 sequence is CSVSQGAAETQYF. Written as DNA, the CDR3 is TGCAGCGTTTCCCAGGGGGCGGCAGAGACCCAGTACTTC.

The table lists this clonotype with many counts. This rearrangement joins TRBV4-3 to TRBJ2-3, with no clear D. Germline CDR1 reads LGHNA; CDR2 reads YSLEER. This CDR3 has 13 amino acids. Between the trimmed V and J ends, which lost 0 bases and 2 bases, there was a span of 3 bases. The CDR3 DNA reads TGCGCCAGCAGCCAAGACTCCACAGATACGCAGTATTTT. This encodes CASSQDSTDTQYF.

V and J are TRBV25-1 and TRBJ2-7; D possibly uses TRBD1 or TRBD2 (6 bases each). CDR1 MGHDK and CDR2 SYGVNS come from the germline V gene. This CDR3 spans 15 amino acids. The V gene lost 8 bases and the J gene lost 8 bases, with 25 bases spanning the gap. CDR3 sequence reads: CASGGRGAGGSKQYF. In DNA form, the CDR3 reads TGTGCCAGCGGGGGGCGGGGAGCGGGCGGAAGTAAGCAGTACTTC.

This clonotype was recorded many times. This rearrangement joins TRBV28 to TRBJ2-3, with 9 bases fitting TRBD1. The CDR3 length is 14 residues. CDR1 and CDR2 (germline): MDHEN, SYDVKM. V dropped 8 bases and J dropped 3; count of bases not matched to a gene: 6. The CDR3 protein is CASLRQGVTDTQYF. CDR3 bases: TGTGCCAGCTTAAGACAGGGGGTAACAGATACGCAGTATTTT.

This clonotype was detected ten times or more. This chain uses TRBV3-1 with TRBJ2-3, with 8 bases lining up with TRBD2. CDR3 length: 18 residues. After removal of 3 bases from V and 3 bases from J, the junction contained 14 bases not matched to a gene. Germline loops: CDR1 LGHDT, CDR2 YNNKEL (reference sequence). The CDR3 loop is CASSQVLVVAGITDTQYF. The CDR3 DNA is TGTGCCAGCAGCCAGGTATTGGTGGTAGCGGGAATTACAGATACGCAGTATTTT.

This clonotype was counted at least ten times. The chain is built from TRBV19 and TRBJ2-7, with 11 bases aligning to TRBD2. With 7 bases clipped from V and 3 bases from J, the junction kept 5 bases outside the gene matches. Germline assignment: CDR1 LNHDA and CDR2 SQIVND (reference sequence). The CDR3 extends over 14 amino acids. CDR3 protein: CASNPGTSGYEQYF. In nucleotides, the CDR3 is TGTGCCAGTAACCCTGGGACTAGCGGCTACGAGCAGTACTTC. The full variable domain, its missing parts supplied by reference TRBV19 and TRBJ2-7, is DGGITQSPKYLFRKEGQNVTLSCEQNLNHDAMYWYRQDPGQGLRLIYYSQIVNDFQKGDIAEGYSVSREKKESFPLTVTSAQKNPTAFYLCASNPGTSGYEQYFGPGTRLTVT.

This clonotype was observed many times. V and J are TRBV28 and TRBJ2-7, with 8 bases lining up with TRBD2. The V segment lost 6 bases and the J segment 3 bases; nucleotides outside the gene matches: 7. Germline CDR1 reads MDHEN; CDR2 reads SYDVKM. This CDR3 spans 14 amino acids. The CDR3 protein is CASRGAGGHYEQYF. The CDR3 coding sequence is TGTGCCAGCAGAGGGGCGGGGGGCCACTACGAGCAGTACTTC.

This rearrangement joins TRBV18 to TRBJ1-6; maybe TRBD1 (6 bases). The CDR3 has 14 amino acids. Per the germline V gene, CDR1 is KGHSH and CDR2 is LQKENI. V was trimmed by 3 bases and J by 9 bases, leaving 12 bases between them. CDR3 loop: CASSPPGTSSPLHF. The CDR3 DNA reads TGTGCCAGCTCACCCCCAGGGACAAGTTCACCCCTCCACTTT. Drawing the rest from reference TRBV18 and TRBJ1-6, the complete variable domain is NAGVMQNPRHLVRRRGQEARLRCSPMKGHSHVYWYRQLPEEGLKFMVYLQKENIIDESGMPKERFSAEFPKEGPSILRIQQVVRGDSAAYFCASSPPGTSSPLHFGNGTRLTVT.

V usage is TRBV3-1 and J usage is TRBJ2-1; the match to TRBD2 covers 8 bases. V gave up 4 bases and J gave up 2 bases; unmatched junction bases: 13. The CDR3 runs 18 residues. Germline V gene sequence: CDR1 LGHDT, CDR2 YNNKEL (reference sequence). CDR3 in DNA: TGTGCCAGCAGCCTTTACTCAGCGGGAGTGAGCGCCTACAATGAGCAGTTCTTC. The encoded protein is CASSLYSAGVSAYNEQFF.

On this clonotype itself: This may arise from a read error, as a much more abundant clone is one base away. The conserved final phenylalanine or tryptophan is absent from the CDR3, which likely points to a read error. The V call is TRBV24-1, the J call TRBJ2-3, with D possibly being TRBD1 (6 bases). Deletions cut 4 bases from V and 4 bases from J, with 11 bases between. From germline, CDR1 is KGHDR and CDR2 SFDVKD. The CDR3 totals 14 residues. The CDR3 region is CATSDNRDPDTQYV. The CDR3, as DNA: TGTGCCACCAGTGACAACAGGGATCCAGATACGCAGTATGTT.

The sample holds many counts of this clonotype. The chain uses TRBV2 and TRBJ2-7; D might be TRBD2 (5 bases). Germline CDR1 and CDR2: SNHLY and FYNNEI. V lost 6 bases to trimming and J lost 3 bases, with 9 bases between them. This CDR3 has 12 amino acids. CDR3 sequence reads: CASSGLIYEQYF. The CDR3 DNA sequence: TGTGCCAGCAGCGGACTCATCTACGAGCAGTACTTC.

The CDR3, as DNA: TGTGCCAGCGGCCGGGACAGCTATGGCTACACCTTC. Its translation: CASGRDSYGYTF. V usage is TRBV14 and J usage is TRBJ1-2; TRBD1 matches at 7 bases. Trimming took 8 bases from V and 4 from J; bases not matched to a gene: 4. The germline gives CDR1 SGHDN, CDR2 FVKESK. This CDR3 contains 12 residues.

This clonotype occurred many times. This chain joins TRBV5-1 and TRBJ2-1, with 14 bases lining up with TRBD2. V lost 0 bases to trimming and J lost 3 bases; unmatched junction nucleotides: 8. CDR1 is SGHRS, CDR2 YFSETQ, per germline. The CDR3 loop spans 19 amino acids. CDR3: CASSLEGLAGEAGYNEQFF. Written as DNA, the CDR3 is TGCGCCAGCAGCTTGGAGGGACTAGCGGGAGAAGCAGGCTACAATGAGCAGTTCTTC. Drawing the rest from reference TRBV5-1 and TRBJ2-1, the complete variable domain is KAGVTQTPRYLIKTRGQQVTLSCSPISGHRSVSWYQQTPGQGLQFLFEYFSETQRNKGNFPGRFSGRQFSNSRSEMNVSTLELGDSALYLCASSLEGLAGEAGYNEQFFGPGTRLTVL.

The V gene is TRBV9, the J gene TRBJ2-1, with 9 bases aligning to TRBD1. The J segment lost 8 bases and the V segment lost 4 bases, leaving 19 bases of the junction unmatched. Per the germline V gene, CDR1 is SGDLS and CDR2 is YYNGEE. This CDR3 comprises 18 residues. CDR3 in amino acids: CASSISPEPGQGTDEQFF. In nucleotides, the CDR3 is TGTGCCAGCAGCATAAGCCCCGAACCGGGACAGGGTACGGATGAGCAGTTCTTC.

Only a few counts were recorded for this clonotype. The rearrangement uses TRBV20-1 and TRBJ2-7; TRBD2 agrees at 8 bases. CDR3 length: 12 amino acids. Per germline, CDR1 DFQATT and CDR2 SNEGSKA (reference sequence). The J segment lost 7 bases and the V segment lost 5 bases, leaving 7 bases of the junction unmatched. The chain's CDR3 is CSAFGGGIEQYF. The CDR3 nucleotides are TGCAGTGCTTTCGGCGGGGGGATTGAGCAGTACTTC.

The rearrangement joins TRBV4-2 to TRBJ2-7; TRBD2 matches 8 bases. The CDR3 extends over 16 amino acids. Germline CDR1 reads LGHNA; CDR2 reads YNFKEQ. V lost 2 bases, J lost 4 bases, and 10 bases stayed unmatched. The CDR3 DNA reads as TGTGCCAGCAGCCAAATGCCGGGACTAGGGGGTTACGAGCAGTACTTC. Encoded protein: CASSQMPGLGGYEQYF.

This clonotype has only a few counts. Its ends do not fully match the called genes, so a read error is possible. The chain joins TRBV3-1 to TRBJ2-2; 14 nucleotides line up with TRBD2. Per germline, CDR1 LGHDT and CDR2 YNNKEL (reference sequence). The CDR3 loop spans 18 amino acids. The CDR3 sequence is CTSRSHGTSGGNTGELFF. The CDR3 nucleotides read TGTACCAGCAGGTCTCACGGGACTAGCGGGGGGAACACCGGGGAGCTGTTTTTT. Full variable domain (missing parts from reference TRBV3-1 and TRBJ2-2): DTAVSQTPKYLVTQMGNDKSIKCEQNLGHDTMYWYKQDSKKFLKIMFSYNNKELIINETVPNRFSPKSPDKAHLNLHINSLELGDSAVYFCTSRSHGTSGGNTGELFFGEGSRLTVL.

This clonotype was found many times. This rearrangement joins TRBV7-9 to TRBJ2-7, with D possibly being TRBD1 (6 bases). The CDR3 runs to 13 residues. Trimming removed 8 bases from V and 2 bases from J, with 13 bases in between. The germline V gene has CDR1 SEHNR and CDR2 FQNEAQ (reference sequence). The CDR3 region has the DNA TGTGCCAGCCGGGACACAGCCACCTACGAGCAGTACTTC. Translated: CASRDTATYEQYF.

This clonotype was observed many times. The chain has TRBV29-1 and TRBJ2-3; 7 bases agree with TRBD2. The CDR3 totals 14 residues. CDR1 is SQVTM and CDR2 is ANQGSEA in the germline V gene. V lost 6 bases, J lost 0 bases, and 6 bases stayed unmatched. CDR3 nucleotide sequence: TGCAGCGTCGTCTTTAGCGGGAGCACAGATACGCAGTATTTT. Amino acids: CSVVFSGSTDTQYF.

In its sample, this clonotype was seen many times. This chain links TRBV5-6 with TRBJ2-5; D gene ambiguous. The germline V gene has CDR1 SGHDT and CDR2 YYEEEE. This CDR3 comprises 15 residues. The ends were cut back, 2 bases at V and 1 base at J, with 12 bases in the middle. CDR3 sequence reads: CASSFEDIPQETQYF. CDR3 nucleotide sequence: TGTGCCAGCAGCTTTGAAGACATACCCCAAGAGACCCAGTACTTC.

Ten or more counts support this clonotype. CDR3 nucleotide sequence: TGCGCCAGCAGCTTGGTGGCGAGGGGGGGCGAGCAGTACTTC. Protein product: CASSLVARGGEQYF. V and J are TRBV5-1 and TRBJ2-7; possibly TRBD2 for D (7 bases). Deletions cut 0 bases from V and 6 bases from J, with 13 bases between. The CDR3 has 14 residues. The germline V gene has CDR1 SGHRS and CDR2 YFSETQ.

This clonotype was seen repeatedly, ten times or more. V is TRBV9 and J is TRBJ2-3; TRBD2 agrees at 7 bases. Germline lookup yields CDR1 SGDLS and CDR2 YYNGEE. The CDR3 is 15 amino acids. V trimming: 4 bases; J trimming: 0 bases; junction bases outside the gene matches: 5. CDR3 residues: CASSLGLVSTDTQYF. The CDR3 bases are TGTGCCAGCAGCCTAGGACTAGTAAGCACAGATACGCAGTATTTT.

This clonotype was recorded only once. The chain couples TRBV6-2 or TRBV6-3 to TRBJ2-1, with 10 bases lining up with TRBD2. This CDR3 region has 15 residues. V trimming: 6 bases; J trimming: 4 bases; junction bases outside the gene matches: 6. Germline-derived CDR1 and CDR2 are MNHEY and SVGEGT. The CDR3 DNA reads TGTGCCAGCAGGGGACTAGCGAGAACTTACAATGAGCAGTTCTTC. Translation gives CASRGLARTYNEQFF.

This clonotype was seen ten or more times. CDR3 sequence reads: CASSPYPDTLEYVLTF. DNA of the CDR3: TGCGCCAGCAGCCCGTATCCCGACACCCTGGAGTACGTCCTGACTTTC. J is TRBJ2-6 and V is TRBV5-1; no definite D call. CDR1 is SGHRS, CDR2 YFSETQ, per germline. Deletions cut 4 bases from V and 11 bases from J, with 22 bases between. This CDR3 spans 16 amino acids.

This clonotype was seen repeatedly, ten times or more. The chain has TRBV9 and TRBJ2-7, with 15 bases that match TRBD2. With 3 bases clipped from V and 0 bases from J, the junction kept 4 bases outside the gene matches. The CDR3 spans 17 residues. The V gene's germline CDR1 is SGDLS and CDR2 YYNGEE. CDR3 in amino acids: CASSARTSGGASYEQYF. In nucleotides, the CDR3 is TGTGCCAGCAGCGCTCGGACTAGCGGGGGGGCCTCCTACGAGCAGTACTTC.

This clonotype has a count of ten or more. This chain links TRBV27 with TRBJ2-3; D gene uncertain. Germline CDR1 reads MNHEY; CDR2 reads SMNVEV (reference sequence). The CDR3 runs to 13 residues. V was trimmed by 3 bases and J by 2 bases, leaving 6 bases between them. CDR3 DNA: TGTGCCAGCAGTTTGAGGAACACAGATACGCAGTATTTT. This codes for CASSLRNTDTQYF.

The chain recombines TRBV11-2 with TRBJ2-1; D is perhaps TRBD2 (5 bases). CDR1 is SGHAT, CDR2 FQNNGV, per germline. V lost 0 bases, J lost 7 bases, and 10 bases lay in between. The CDR3 totals 14 residues. CDR3 residues: CASSLDLAQNEQFF. CDR3 DNA sequence: TGTGCCAGCAGCTTAGACTTAGCGCAGAATGAGCAGTTCTTC.

This clonotype was counted many times. This chain links TRBV7-6 with TRBJ2-3; D remains ambiguous. In germline, CDR1 is SGHVS, CDR2 FNYEAQ. This CDR3 has 16 residues. V lost 4 bases to trimming and J lost 2 bases, with 16 bases between them. The CDR3: CASSSIGRSNTDTQYF. The DNA of the CDR3 is TGTGCCAGCAGCTCCATAGGGCGGTCAAACACAGATACGCAGTATTTT.